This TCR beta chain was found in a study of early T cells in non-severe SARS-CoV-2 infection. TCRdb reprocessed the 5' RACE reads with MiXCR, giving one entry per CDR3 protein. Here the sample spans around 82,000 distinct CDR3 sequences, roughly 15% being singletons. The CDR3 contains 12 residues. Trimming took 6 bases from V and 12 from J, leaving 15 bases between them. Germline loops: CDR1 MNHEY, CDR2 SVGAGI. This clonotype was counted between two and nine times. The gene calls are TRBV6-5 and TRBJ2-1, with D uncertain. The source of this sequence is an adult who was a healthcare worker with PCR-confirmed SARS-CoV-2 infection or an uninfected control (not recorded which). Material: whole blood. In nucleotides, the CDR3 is TGTGCCAGCAGCATTGACTCAACTCGGCAGTTCTTC. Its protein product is CASSIDSTRQFF.